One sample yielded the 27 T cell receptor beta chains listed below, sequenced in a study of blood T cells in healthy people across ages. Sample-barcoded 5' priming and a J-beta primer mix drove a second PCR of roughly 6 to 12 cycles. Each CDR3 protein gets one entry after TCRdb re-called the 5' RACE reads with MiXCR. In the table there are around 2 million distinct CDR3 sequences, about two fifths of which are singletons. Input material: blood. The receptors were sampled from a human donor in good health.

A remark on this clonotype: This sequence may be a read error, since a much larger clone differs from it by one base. CDR3 sequence: CASTPGRGTDGYEQYF. The DNA of the CDR3 is TGTGCCAGCACGCCGGGACGGGGGACAGATGGCTACGAGCAGTACTTC. This chain connects TRBV6-5 to TRBJ2-7, with D perhaps matching TRBD1 (7 bases). V lost 7 bases and J 3 bases, leaving 22 bases between the germline ends. CDR1 is MNHEY, CDR2 SVGAGI, per germline. The CDR3 has 16 amino acids.

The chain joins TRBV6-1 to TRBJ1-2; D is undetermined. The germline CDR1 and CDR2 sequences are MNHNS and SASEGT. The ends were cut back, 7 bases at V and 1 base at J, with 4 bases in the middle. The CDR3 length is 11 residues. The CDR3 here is CASNLNYGYTF. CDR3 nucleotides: TGTGCCAGCAATCTTAACTATGGCTACACCTTC.

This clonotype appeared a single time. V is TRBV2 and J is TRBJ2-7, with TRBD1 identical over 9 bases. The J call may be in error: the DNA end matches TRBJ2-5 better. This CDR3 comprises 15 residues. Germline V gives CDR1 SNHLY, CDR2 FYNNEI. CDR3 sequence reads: CASGLGQGVEETQYF. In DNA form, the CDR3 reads TGTGCCAGCGGCTTGGGACAGGGAGTCGAAGAGACCCAGTACTTC.

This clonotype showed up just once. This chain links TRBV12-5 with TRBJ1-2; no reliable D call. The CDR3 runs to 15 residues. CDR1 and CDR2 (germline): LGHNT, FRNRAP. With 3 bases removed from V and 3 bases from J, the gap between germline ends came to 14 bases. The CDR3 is CASGFLGRRDYGYTF. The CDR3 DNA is TGTGCTAGTGGTTTCCTAGGACGGCGGGACTATGGCTACACCTTC.

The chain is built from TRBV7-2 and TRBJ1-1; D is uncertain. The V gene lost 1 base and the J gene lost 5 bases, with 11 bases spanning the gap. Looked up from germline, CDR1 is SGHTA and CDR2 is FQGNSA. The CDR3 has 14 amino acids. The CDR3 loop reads CASSLGGSKTEAFF. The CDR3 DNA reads TGTGCCAGCAGCTTAGGCGGGAGCAAAACTGAAGCTTTCTTT.

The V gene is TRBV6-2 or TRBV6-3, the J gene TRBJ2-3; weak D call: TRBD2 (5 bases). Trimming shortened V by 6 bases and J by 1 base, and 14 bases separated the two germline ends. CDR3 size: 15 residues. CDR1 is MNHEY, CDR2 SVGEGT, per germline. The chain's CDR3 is CASRERETGTDTQYF. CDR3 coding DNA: TGTGCCAGCAGAGAAAGGGAGACCGGCACAGATACGCAGTATTTT.

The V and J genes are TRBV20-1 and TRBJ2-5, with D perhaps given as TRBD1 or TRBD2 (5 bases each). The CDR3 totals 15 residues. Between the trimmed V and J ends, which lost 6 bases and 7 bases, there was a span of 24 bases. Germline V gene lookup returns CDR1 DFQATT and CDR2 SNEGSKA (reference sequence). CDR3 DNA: TGCAGTGCCAATACCCCGGCAGGGAGCTATGGGACCCAGTACTTC. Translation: CSANTPAGSYGTQYF.

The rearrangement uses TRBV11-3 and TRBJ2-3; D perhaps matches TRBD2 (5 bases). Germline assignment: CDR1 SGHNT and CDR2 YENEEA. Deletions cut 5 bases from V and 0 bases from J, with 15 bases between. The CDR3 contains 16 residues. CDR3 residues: CASSPRVGGSTDTQYF. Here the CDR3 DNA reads TGTGCCAGCAGCCCTAGAGTTGGCGGGAGCACAGATACGCAGTATTTT.

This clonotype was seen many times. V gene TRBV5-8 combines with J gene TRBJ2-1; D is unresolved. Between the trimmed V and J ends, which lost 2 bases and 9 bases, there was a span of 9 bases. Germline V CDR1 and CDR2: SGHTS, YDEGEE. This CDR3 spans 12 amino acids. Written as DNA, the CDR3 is TGTGCCAGCAGCTTAAGTGGGGTTGAGCAGTTCTTC. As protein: CASSLSGVEQFF.

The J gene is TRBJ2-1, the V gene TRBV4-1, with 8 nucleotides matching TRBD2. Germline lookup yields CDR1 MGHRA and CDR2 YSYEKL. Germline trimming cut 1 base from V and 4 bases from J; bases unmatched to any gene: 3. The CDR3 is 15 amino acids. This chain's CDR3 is CASSQAGGEYNEQFF. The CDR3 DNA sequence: TGCGCCAGCAGCCAAGCCGGGGGGGAATACAATGAGCAGTTCTTC.

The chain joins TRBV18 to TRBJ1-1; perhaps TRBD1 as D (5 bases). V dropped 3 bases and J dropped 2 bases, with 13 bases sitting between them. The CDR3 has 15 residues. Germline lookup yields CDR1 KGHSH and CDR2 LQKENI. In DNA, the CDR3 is TGTGCCAGCTCACCCCCTAGGACACGAAACACTGAAGCTTTCTTT. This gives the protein CASSPPRTRNTEAFF.

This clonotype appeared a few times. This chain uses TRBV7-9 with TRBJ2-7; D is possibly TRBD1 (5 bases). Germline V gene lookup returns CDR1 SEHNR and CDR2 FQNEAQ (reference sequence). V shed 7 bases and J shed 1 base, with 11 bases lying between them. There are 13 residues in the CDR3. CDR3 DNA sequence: TGTGCCAGCACCGTCGACAGTTCCTACGAGCAGTACTTC. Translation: CASTVDSSYEQYF.

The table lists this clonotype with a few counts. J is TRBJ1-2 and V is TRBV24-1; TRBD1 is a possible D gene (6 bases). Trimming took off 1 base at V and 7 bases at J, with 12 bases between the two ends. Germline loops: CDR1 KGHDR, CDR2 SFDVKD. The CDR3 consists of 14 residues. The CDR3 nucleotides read TGTGCCACCAGTGATTTCCCCAGGGGTGGTGGCTACACCTTC. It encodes CATSDFPRGGGYTF.

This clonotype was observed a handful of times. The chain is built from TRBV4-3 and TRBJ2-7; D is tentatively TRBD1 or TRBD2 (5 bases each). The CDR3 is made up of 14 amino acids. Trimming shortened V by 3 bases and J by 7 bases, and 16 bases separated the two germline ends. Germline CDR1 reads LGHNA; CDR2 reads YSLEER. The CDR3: CASSQFRGPQEQYF. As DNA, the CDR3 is TGCGCCAGCAGCCAGTTCCGGGGCCCTCAGGAGCAGTACTTC.

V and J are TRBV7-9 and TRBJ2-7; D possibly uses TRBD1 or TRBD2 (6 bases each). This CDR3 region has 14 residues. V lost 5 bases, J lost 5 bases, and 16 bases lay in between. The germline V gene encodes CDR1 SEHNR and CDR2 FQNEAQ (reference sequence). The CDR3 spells CASSPIGGKNEQYF. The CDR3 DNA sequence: TGTGCCAGCAGCCCAATAGGGGGGAAGAACGAGCAGTACTTC.

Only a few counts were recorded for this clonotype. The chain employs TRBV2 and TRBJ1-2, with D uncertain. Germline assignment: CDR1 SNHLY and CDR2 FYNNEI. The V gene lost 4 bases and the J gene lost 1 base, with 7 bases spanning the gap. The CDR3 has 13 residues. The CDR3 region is CASSGASNYGYTF. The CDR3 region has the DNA TGTGCCAGCAGTGGGGCCAGTAACTATGGCTACACCTTC.

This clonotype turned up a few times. The CDR3 protein is CSARDGVWQTGLHGETQYF. The CDR3 DNA sequence: TGCAGTGCTAGAGACGGAGTTTGGCAGACCGGCCTCCACGGAGAGACCCAGTACTTC. This chain links TRBV20-1 with TRBJ2-5; D is unresolved. Between the trimmed V and J ends, which lost 0 bases and 4 bases, there was a span of 27 bases. Germline-derived CDR1 and CDR2 are DFQATT and SNEGSKA (reference sequence). This CDR3 region has 19 residues.

Here the CDR3 reads CASSSNRGANVLTF. The CDR3 bases are TGTGCCAGCAGCTCCAACCGGGGGGCCAACGTCCTGACTTTC. This chain uses TRBV7-6 with TRBJ2-6, with unresolved D. The CDR3 contains 14 residues. Germline assignment: CDR1 SGHVS and CDR2 FNYEAQ. V gave up 4 bases and J gave up 4 bases, with 8 bases separating them.

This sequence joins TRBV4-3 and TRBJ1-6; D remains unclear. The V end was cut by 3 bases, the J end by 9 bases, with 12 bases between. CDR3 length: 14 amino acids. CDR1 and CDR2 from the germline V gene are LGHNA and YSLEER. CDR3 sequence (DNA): TGCGCCAGCAGCCAGGGTTTTGAGACTTCACCCCTCCACTTT. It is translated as CASSQGFETSPLHF.

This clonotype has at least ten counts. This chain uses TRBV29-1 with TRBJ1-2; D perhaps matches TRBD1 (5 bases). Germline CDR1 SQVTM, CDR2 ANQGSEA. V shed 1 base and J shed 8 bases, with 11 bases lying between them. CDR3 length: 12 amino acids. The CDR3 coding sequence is TGCAGCGTTGAAGCAGGGACTCGCGGCTACACCTTC. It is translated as CSVEAGTRGYTF.

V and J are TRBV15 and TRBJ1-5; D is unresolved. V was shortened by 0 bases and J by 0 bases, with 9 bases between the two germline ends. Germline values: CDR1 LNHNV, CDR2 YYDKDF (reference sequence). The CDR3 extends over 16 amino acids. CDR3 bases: TGTGCCACCAGCAGAGATAGGATAGATAGCAATCAGCCCCAGCATTTT. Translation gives CATSRDRIDSNQPQHF.

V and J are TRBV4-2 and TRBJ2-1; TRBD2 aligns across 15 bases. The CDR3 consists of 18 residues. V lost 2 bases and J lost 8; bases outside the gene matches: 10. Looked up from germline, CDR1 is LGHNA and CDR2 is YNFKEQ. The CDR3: CASSQSGLAGGFIYEQFF. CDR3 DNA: TGTGCCAGCAGCCAATCGGGACTAGCGGGGGGTTTTATCTATGAGCAGTTCTTC.

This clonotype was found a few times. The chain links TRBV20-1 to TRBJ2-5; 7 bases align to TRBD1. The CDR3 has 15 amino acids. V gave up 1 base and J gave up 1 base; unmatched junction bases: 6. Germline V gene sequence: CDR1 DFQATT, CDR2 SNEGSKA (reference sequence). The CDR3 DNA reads TGCAGTGCTAGAGCCCCGGACAGGCCCCAAGAGACCCAGTACTTC. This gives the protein CSARAPDRPQETQYF.

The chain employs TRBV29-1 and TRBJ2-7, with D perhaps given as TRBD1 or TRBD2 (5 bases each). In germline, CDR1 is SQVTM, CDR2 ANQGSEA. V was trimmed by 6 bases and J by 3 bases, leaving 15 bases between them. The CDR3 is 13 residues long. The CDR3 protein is CSVGDGTYYEQYF. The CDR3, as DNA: TGCAGCGTAGGGGACGGGACCTACTACGAGCAGTACTTC.

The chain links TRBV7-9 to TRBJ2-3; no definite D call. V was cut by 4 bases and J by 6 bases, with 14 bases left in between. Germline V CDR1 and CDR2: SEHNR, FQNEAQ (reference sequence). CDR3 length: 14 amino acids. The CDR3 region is CASSSDALMDTQYF. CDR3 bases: TGTGCCAGCAGCTCGGACGCCCTAATGGATACGCAGTATTTT.

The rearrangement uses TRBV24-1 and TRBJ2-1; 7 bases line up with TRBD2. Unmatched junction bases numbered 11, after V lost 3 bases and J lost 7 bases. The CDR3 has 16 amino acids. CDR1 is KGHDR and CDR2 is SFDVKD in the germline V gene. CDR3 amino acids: CATSDPRGTGRNEQFF. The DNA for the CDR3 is TGTGCCACCAGTGATCCGCGGGGGACCGGACGGAATGAGCAGTTCTTC.

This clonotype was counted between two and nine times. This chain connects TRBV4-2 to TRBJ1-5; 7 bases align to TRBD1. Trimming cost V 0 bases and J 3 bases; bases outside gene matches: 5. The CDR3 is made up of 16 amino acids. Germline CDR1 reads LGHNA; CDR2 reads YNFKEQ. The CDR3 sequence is CASSQEQGYPNQPQHF. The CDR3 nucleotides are TGTGCCAGCAGCCAAGAACAGGGGTATCCCAATCAGCCCCAGCATTTT.